This TCR beta chain was observed in a study of blood T cell repertoires in COVID-19. Here immunoSEQ multiplex PCR was the method, and the copy in TCRdb shows in-frame clones only, minus some. The sample lists 150,000 to 200,000 clones, roughly 82% occurring once. In germline, CDR1 is SGHDT, CDR2 YYEEEE. This CDR3 contains 16 residues. Trimming shortened V by 1 base and J by 0 bases, and 13 bases separated the two germline ends. Sequenced: peripheral blood. The rearrangement uses TRBV5-6 and TRBJ1-1; a weak D match, TRBD1 (5 bases). This receptor was identified in a woman in her 70s with acute or convalescent COVID-19. For the CDR3, the DNA is TGTGCCAGCAGCTTGTTTCAGGGCGGCGTGAACACTGAAGCTTTCTTT. This sequence encodes CASSLFQGGVNTEAFF.